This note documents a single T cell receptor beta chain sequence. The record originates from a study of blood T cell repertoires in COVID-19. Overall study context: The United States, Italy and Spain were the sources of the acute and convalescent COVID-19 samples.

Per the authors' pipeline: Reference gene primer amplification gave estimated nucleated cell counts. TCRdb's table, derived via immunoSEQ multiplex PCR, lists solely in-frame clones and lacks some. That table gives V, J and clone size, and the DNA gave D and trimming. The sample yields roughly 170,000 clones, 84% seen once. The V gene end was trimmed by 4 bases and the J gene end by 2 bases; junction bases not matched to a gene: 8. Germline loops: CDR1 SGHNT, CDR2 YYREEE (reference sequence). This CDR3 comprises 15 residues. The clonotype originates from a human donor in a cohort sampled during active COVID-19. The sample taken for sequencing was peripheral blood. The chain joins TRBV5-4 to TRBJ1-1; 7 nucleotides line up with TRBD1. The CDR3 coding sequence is TGTGCCAGCAGCAATGAAGGGACAGCTAACACTGAAGCTTTCTTT. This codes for CASSNEGTANTEAFF.